The rows below give T cell receptor beta chains drawn from one sample of a study of regulatory T cells in long-lasting Graves disease. A single record per CDR3 protein comes from TCRdb applying MiXCR to the multiplex PCR reads. The table includes about 620,000 distinct CDR3 sequences, about 15% detected once. The same sample was also used in a study of T cells in Graves' hyperthyroidism and ophthalmopathy.

The sequences come from peripheral blood mononuclear cells (PBMCs), collected at new diagnosis, from a patient treated with antithyroid drugs. The receptors were gathered from a young woman with Graves disease. The CDR3 runs from the conserved cysteine through the conserved F or W. Fields, in order: D gene, clone size, J gene, V gene, CDR3 protein, CDR3 DNA. A D gene is named only where the DNA matches it firmly. Size tells how often a clone was seen (once, few, many) or the class of an expanded clone, and some rows leave it out.

>TRBD2|few|TRBJ2-7|TRBV20-1
CSATTSDSYEQYF
TGCAGTGCTACCACTAGCGACTCCTACGAGCAGTACTTC
>-|-|TRBJ2-3|TRBV29-1
CSWAEGTDTQYF
TGCAGTTGGGCGGAGGGCACAGATACGCAGTATTTT
>-|-|TRBJ1-4|TRBV7-2
CASSQYGQTTNEKLFF
TGTGCCAGCAGCCAGTACGGGCAGACAACTAATGAAAAACTGTTTTTT
>TRBD2|many|TRBJ2-1|TRBV7-6
CASTLQGLAGTDEQFF
TGTGCCAGCACCCTTCAAGGACTAGCGGGAACAGATGAGCAGTTCTTC
>TRBD1|few|TRBJ1-6|TRBV7-2
CASSSRQGVVGNSPLHF
TGTGCCAGCAGCTCAAGACAGGGGGTAGTTGGGAATTCACCCCTCCACTTT
>TRBD1|-|TRBJ1-5|TRBV30
CAWSGGQGNQPQHF
TGTGCCTGGAGTGGGGGACAGGGTAATCAGCCCCAGCATTTT
>-|few|TRBJ1-1|TRBV2
CASSHPRRPEAFF
TGCGCCAGCAGCCACCCCCGGAGGCCTGAAGCTTTCTTT
>-|-|TRBJ2-7|TRBV5-1
CASSIGTEPADEQYF
TGCGCCAGCAGCATAGGGACTGAGCCCGCTGACGAGCAGTACTTC
>TRBD2|many|TRBJ2-7|TRBV28
CASSFVSSGSYEQYF
TGTGCCAGCAGTTTTGTGTCTAGCGGGAGTTACGAGCAGTACTTC
>-|few|TRBJ2-2|TRBV24-1
CATRAGNTGELFF
TGTGCCACCCGGGCAGGGAACACCGGGGAGCTGTTTTTT
>-|many|TRBJ1-5|TRBV28
CASSLKRSQPQHF
TGTGCCAGCAGTTTAAAGCGGAGTCAGCCCCAGCATTTT
>-|many|TRBJ1-1|TRBV2
CASSGKGSDTEAFF
TGTGCCAGCAGTGGGAAGGGGTCGGACACTGAAGCTTTCTTT
>-|-|TRBJ2-7|TRBV27
CASSAAWGEQYF
TGTGCCAGCAGTGCCGCTTGGGGCGAGCAGTACTTC
>TRBD1|many|TRBJ2-7|TRBV28
CASSSGQAGSEQYF
TGTGCCAGCAGTTCGGGACAGGCTGGGAGCGAGCAGTACTTC
>-|-|TRBJ1-3|TRBV5-4
CASSLKGQGSGNTIYF
TGTGCCAGCAGCTTGAAGGGCCAGGGTTCTGGAAACACCATATATTTT
>-|-|TRBJ2-3|TRBV9
CASSHARGRWDTQYF
TGTGCCAGCAGCCACGCCAGGGGTAGGTGGGATACGCAGTATTTT
>TRBD1|few|TRBJ1-4|TRBV18
CASRQGALEKLFF
TGTGCCAGCCGACAGGGGGCTTTGGAAAAACTGTTTTTT
>TRBD2|few|TRBJ2-6|TRBV20-1
CSATRRGLASSGANVLTF
TGCAGTGCTACCAGGAGGGGACTAGCTAGCTCTGGGGCCAACGTCCTGACTTTC
>TRBD1|few|TRBJ1-2|TRBV5-6
CASRIQGDGYTF
TGTGCCAGCAGGATTCAGGGGGATGGCTACACCTTC
>-|-|TRBJ2-4|TRBV10-3
CAISEGIAKNIQYF
TGTGCCATCAGTGAAGGAATAGCCAAAAACATTCAGTACTTC
>-|-|TRBJ2-2|TRBV24-1
CATSGYNTGELFF
TGTGCCACCAGTGGTTACAACACCGGGGAGCTGTTTTTT
>-|many|TRBJ2-5|TRBV20-1
CSARSGSTKETQYF
TGCAGTGCTAGATCAGGATCCACCAAAGAGACCCAGTACTTC
>TRBD2|many|TRBJ2-5|TRBV27
CASSPVAGQETQYF
TGTGCCAGCAGTCCGGTAGCGGGTCAAGAGACCCAGTACTTC